Listed below are T cell receptor beta chains from one sample, sequenced in a study of shared clonotypes between healthy human individuals. The table came from immunoSEQ multiplex PCR; TCRdb's copy has only in-frame clones and leaves some out. The sample lists 2,500,000 or so clones, 85% to 95% occurring once. The sample taken for sequencing was naive CD4+ T cells from PBMCs. Source of these receptors: a man between 18 and 29 years old in good health. Some clones in this sample may be carry-over from other donors' samples. The CDR3 runs from the conserved cysteine through the conserved F or W. D genes are given only for firm matches. Rows give clone size only sometimes, using once, few, many, or a class for an expanded clone.

D gene,J gene,V gene,clone size,CDR3 DNA,CDR3 protein
TRBD1,TRBJ2-7,TRBV27,-,TGTGCCAGCAGAAAGCAGGGGGCGCGGTCGAACGAGCAGTACTTC,CASRKQGARSNEQYF
-,TRBJ2-2,TRBV7-3,-,TGTGCCAGCAGCTTATCGCCCGGGGAGCTGTTTTTT,CASSLSPGELFF
TRBD1,TRBJ1-2,TRBV7-2,-,TGTGCCAGCAGCTCCCGGGACAGGGGTGGCTACACCTTC,CASSSRDRGGYTF
-,TRBJ2-1,TRBV11-2,-,TGTGCCAGCAGCGTATACAATGAGCAGTTCTTC,CASSVYNEQFF
-,TRBJ2-7,TRBV6-5,-,TGTGCCAGCGGGCAGGGAACCTCCTACGAGCAGTACTTC,CASGQGTSYEQYF
TRBD1,TRBJ1-2,TRBV6-5,-,TGTGCCAGCAGTGCGGACAGGAAGAACTATGGCTACACCTTC,CASSADRKNYGYTF
TRBD2,TRBJ2-7,TRBV6-4,-,TGTGCCAGCAGGGGGTGGACTAGCGTAAACTACGAGCAGTACTTC,CASRGWTSVNYEQYF
TRBD2,TRBJ2-5,TRBV7-3,-,TGTGCCAGCAGCTTAATCAGCGGGGCGCAAGAGACCCAGTACTTC,CASSLISGAQETQYF
-,TRBJ2-2,TRBV9,-,TGTGCCAGCAGCGTAACCGGGGTAACGAACACCGGGGAGCTGTTTTTT,CASSVTGVTNTGELFF
-,TRBJ1-1,TRBV9,-,TGTGCCAGCAGGAGAACCGAGGAATCCACTGCTGAAGCTTTCTTT,CASRRTEESTAEAFF
-,TRBJ2-7,TRBV4-3,-,TGCGCCAGCAGCCGAGCTCGGGCGGGGGCGCCCCACGAGCAGTACTTC,CASSRARAGAPHEQYF
TRBD1,TRBJ2-5,TRBV4-2,-,TGTGCCAGCAGCCCCCGACTCTGGGACAGGGGGCTGCAAGAGACCCAGTACTTC,CASSPRLWDRGLQETQYF
-,TRBJ1-4,TRBV16,-,TGTGCCAGCAGCCAATCGTTTGCGTCGGGGAATGAAAAACTGTTTTTT,CASSQSFASGNEKLFF
-,TRBJ2-5,TRBV9,-,TGTGCCAGCAGCGTAGTTGGGGGGCTCCAAGAGACCCAGTACTTC,CASSVVGGLQETQYF
TRBD2,TRBJ2-1,TRBV7-2,once,TGTGCCAGCAGCCCAGGGACTAGCGCAAGCACGACTTACAATGAGCAGTTCTTC,CASSPGTSASTTYNEQFF
-,TRBJ1-2,TRBV6-4,-,TGTGCCAGCAGAGCATGGGCCGGGACTAACTATGGCTACACCTTC,CASRAWAGTNYGYTF
-,TRBJ1-1,TRBV5-4,-,TGTGCCAGCAGCTTGGTTGGGGTTCACACTGAAGCTTTCTTT,CASSLVGVHTEAFF
TRBD1,TRBJ1-1,TRBV19,-,TGTGCCAGTAGTACGACGACAGGGTCAGACACTGAAGCTTTCTTT,CASSTTTGSDTEAFF
-,TRBJ1-1,TRBV11-2,-,TGTGCCAGCAGCTTAGGCACCATGAACACTGAAGCTTTCTTT,CASSLGTMNTEAFF
TRBD1,TRBJ1-2,TRBV28,-,TGTGCCAGCAGTCTTGGAGGGGGCATGGGTGCTAACTATGGCTACACCTTC,CASSLGGGMGANYGYTF
-,TRBJ2-6,TRBV7-9,-,TGTGCCAGCAGCGGTGTGGGGGCGAGCTCTGGGGCCAACGTCCTGACTTTC,CASSGVGASSGANVLTF
-,TRBJ1-1,TRBV2,-,TGTGCCAGCAGTCCTCGGGGGAACACTGAAGCTTTCTTT,CASSPRGNTEAFF